The rows below give T cell receptor beta chains drawn from one sample of a study of OX40 agonist ivuxolimab in advanced cancers. Libraries were prepared by immunoSEQ multiplex PCR; TCRdb keeps only in-frame clonotypes and omits some of them. Among about 55,000 clones listed, about 88% were seen once. The material was CD4+ or CD8+ T cells sorted from blood, obtained in a trial of the OX40 agonist ivuxolimab. Every receptor here comes from an adult with an advanced solid tumor such as melanoma, head and neck, liver or kidney cancer. The CDR3 runs from the conserved cysteine through the conserved F or W.

>TRBJ2-7|TRBV12-5
CASGLVHEQYF
>TRBJ2-5|TRBV29-1
CSVGGGWAETQYF
>TRBJ1-4|TRBV30
CAWSSQSNEKLFF
>TRBJ2-1|TRBV2
CASSDGVAGAEQFF
>TRBJ2-7|TRBV5-6
CASSLGLPGQPTYEQYF
>TRBJ2-3|TRBV20-1
CSERVADTQYF
>TRBJ1-1|TRBV5-6
CASSPAMNTEAFF
>TRBJ1-3|TRBV28
CASQIGTGGNTIYF
>TRBJ2-6|TRBV6-5
CASRTLSGANVLTF
>TRBJ2-1|TRBV5-1
CASSAPGTSYNEQFF
>TRBJ1-5|TRBV7-8
CASSLAGQPQHF
>TRBJ2-2|TRBV11-2
CASSLLPGERLFF
>TRBJ2-7|TRBV28
CASSDPGQENYEQYF
>TRBJ2-7|TRBV7-7
CASSPGLAGLVYEQYF
>TRBJ2-6|TRBV19
CASPGQGLSGANVLTF
>TRBJ1-2|TRBV19
CASSTSGQGAGGYTF
>TRBJ2-5|TRBV11-2
CASSRQETQYF